Listed here are 32 T cell receptor beta chains from one sample, sequenced in a study of early stage breast cancer tumors. Produced via immunoSEQ multiplex PCR; TCRdb's table is partial and in-frame only. The sample yields tens of thousands of clones, 72% seen once. Specimen: blood. The receptors were gathered from a person aged 45-65 years with breast cancer.

J is TRBJ1-1 and V is TRBV6-5, with a possible D match to TRBD1 (5 bases). Trimming pared 4 bases from V and 2 bases from J, leaving 17 bases between. Germline V gives CDR1 MNHEY, CDR2 SVGAGI. CDR3 length: 16 residues. In DNA, the CDR3 is TGTGCCAGCAGTTCCCGTGAGGTATGGGGCAACACTGAAGCTTTCTTT. It codes for CASSSREVWGNTEAFF.

The V and J genes are TRBV5-1 and TRBJ2-7, with D unclear. CDR3 length: 14 residues. From germline, CDR1 is SGHRS and CDR2 YFSETQ. Trimming took off 4 bases at V and 0 bases at J, with 11 bases between the two ends. The CDR3 reads CASSPELGSYEQYF. The CDR3 DNA is TGCGCCAGCAGCCCGGAATTGGGCTCCTACGAGCAGTACTTC.

The V gene is TRBV7-9, the J gene TRBJ2-3; TRBD2 aligns across 11 bases. CDR1 SEHNR and CDR2 FQNEAQ come from the germline V gene (reference sequence). V lost 3 bases and J lost 1; bases outside the gene matches: 9. This CDR3 has 18 residues. The CDR3 sequence: CASSFGTSGVGGTDTQYF. The DNA of the CDR3 is TGTGCCAGCAGCTTCGGGACTAGCGGAGTGGGGGGCACAGATACGCAGTATTTT.

The chain employs TRBV18 and TRBJ2-1, with 7 bases aligning to TRBD1. The V and J ends lost 3 bases and 5 bases, in that order; junction bases with no gene match: 1. CDR1 and CDR2 (germline): KGHSH, LQKENI. This CDR3 has 13 amino acids. The chain's CDR3 is CASSPGQNNEQFF. The CDR3 DNA is TGTGCCAGCTCACCGGGACAGAACAATGAGCAGTTCTTC.

Only a few counts were recorded for this clone. The chain has TRBV5-1 and TRBJ2-5, with D possibly being TRBD1 (8 bases). Trimming shortened V by 2 bases and J by 4 bases, and 15 bases separated the two germline ends. The CDR3 contains 15 residues. In germline, CDR1 is SGHRS, CDR2 YFSETQ. The CDR3 sequence: CASSFGGTGGETQYF. CDR3 bases: TGCGCCAGCAGCTTCGGGGGGACAGGTGGAGAGACCCAGTACTTC.

The V call is TRBV7-9, the J call TRBJ2-1; the match to TRBD2 covers 8 bases. CDR1 is SEHNR, CDR2 FQNEAQ, per germline (reference sequence). The CDR3 runs 14 residues. V lost 4 bases, J lost 6 bases, and 5 bases stayed unmatched. The CDR3 coding sequence is TGTGCCAGCAGCTCCGGGACTAGGTCCAATGAGCAGTTCTTC. Its protein is CASSSGTRSNEQFF.

Of note for this clone: Other DNA sequences in this sample translate to the same CDR3. DNA of the CDR3: TGTGCCAGCAGCTTGAGACGGTATAGCAATCAGCCCCAGCATTTT. Its translation is CASSLRRYSNQPQHF. The rearrangement links TRBV5-6 to TRBJ1-5; D unresolved. Germline CDR1 SGHDT, CDR2 YYEEEE. V lost 1 base and J lost 0, with 8 bases in between. The CDR3 is made up of 15 amino acids.

The table lists this clone with a count of one. This rearrangement joins TRBV4-3 to TRBJ2-5; TRBD2 is a possible D gene (6 bases). The CDR3 runs to 14 residues. Germline-derived CDR1 and CDR2 are LGHNA and YSLEER. Between the trimmed V and J ends, which lost 6 bases and 4 bases, there was a span of 15 bases. CDR3 bases: TGCGCCAGCAGTTGGCGGGGCTCCGGAGAGACCCAGTACTTC. Encoded protein: CASSWRGSGETQYF.

The chain uses TRBV29-1 and TRBJ2-5, with D possibly being TRBD1 or TRBD2 (5 bases each). The CDR3 totals 15 residues. CDR1 is SQVTM and CDR2 is ANQGSEA in the germline V gene. Trimming left V 5 bases short and J 3 bases short, with 19 bases between. CDR3 region: CSVLRDQGREETQYF. In DNA, the CDR3 is TGCAGCGTTCTCCGGGACCAAGGTCGGGAAGAGACCCAGTACTTC.

This chain uses TRBV27 with TRBJ2-7; 8 bases align to TRBD2. The CDR3 spans 17 residues. The J segment lost 0 bases and the V segment lost 6 bases, leaving 13 bases of the junction unmatched. Per germline, CDR1 MNHEY and CDR2 SMNVEV (reference sequence). The CDR3 DNA reads as TGTGCCAGCAGACTCTCGTCGGGGGGGGTGAGCTCCTACGAGCAGTACTTC. It codes for CASRLSSGGVSSYEQYF.

This clone was counted only a few times. The chain uses TRBV29-1 and TRBJ2-7; 7 nucleotides match TRBD1. The CDR3 is 14 amino acids. CDR1 is SQVTM, CDR2 ANQGSEA, per germline. Losses at the gene ends were 6 bases for V and 0 bases for J; bases not matched to a gene: 8. CDR3 sequence: CSVATGQLSYEQYF. CDR3 coding DNA: TGCAGCGTCGCGACGGGACAGCTCTCCTACGAGCAGTACTTC.

V is TRBV5-1 and J is TRBJ1-2, with 10 bases identical to TRBD1. Germline CDR1 reads SGHRS; CDR2 reads YFSETQ. V gave up 4 bases and J gave up 6 bases; unmatched junction bases: 6. This CDR3 contains 14 residues. The CDR3 spells CASSAAGQGNGYTF. CDR3 nucleotide sequence: TGCGCCAGCAGCGCGGCGGGACAGGGGAATGGCTACACCTTC.

The chain carries TRBV6-5 and TRBJ1-2; the match to TRBD1 covers 8 bases. Germline V CDR1 and CDR2: MNHEY, SVGAGI. CDR3 length: 15 amino acids. The ends lost 6 bases at V and 2 bases at J; junction bases unmatched: 8. Here the CDR3 reads CASRGWTGPNYGYTF. The CDR3 DNA sequence: TGTGCCAGCAGGGGGTGGACAGGGCCAAACTATGGCTACACCTTC.

V and J are TRBV7-8 and TRBJ1-2; 7 bases map to TRBD1. Germline lookup yields CDR1 SGHVS and CDR2 FQNEAQ. CDR3 length: 12 residues. V was pared by 3 bases and J by 13 bases, with 8 bases of the junction left unmatched. For the CDR3, the DNA is TGTGCCAGCAGCTTGGGGGGACAGTCAGCCACCTTC. Encoded protein: CASSLGGQSATF.

The gene calls are TRBV9 and TRBJ2-2, with D maybe TRBD2 (5 bases). The CDR3 loop spans 15 amino acids. Trimming removed 3 bases from V and 0 bases from J, with 9 bases in between. The V gene's germline CDR1 is SGDLS and CDR2 YYNGEE. The DNA of the CDR3 is TGTGCCAGCAGCGCTCGGAGGACGAACACCGGGGAGCTGTTTTTT. Amino acid sequence: CASSARRTNTGELFF.

The chain couples TRBV19 to TRBJ1-2; D is unclear. The length of the CDR3 is 16 residues. CDR1 LNHDA and CDR2 SQIVND come from the germline V gene (reference sequence). The V and J ends lost 3 bases and 4 bases respectively, with 18 bases between them. In DNA form, the CDR3 reads TGTGCCAGTAGTATGGCCCTACGGGCAGACGGCTATGGCTACACCTTC. Its protein product is CASSMALRADGYGYTF.

This clone has a handful of counts. The chain joins TRBV27 to TRBJ2-7; the D gene is possibly TRBD2 (6 bases). The CDR3 is 14 amino acids. V was shortened by 0 bases and J by 0 bases, with 6 bases between the two germline ends. Germline V gene data show CDR1 as MNHEY and CDR2 as SMNVEV (reference sequence). The CDR3 sequence is CASSLSGGSYEQYF. The CDR3 coding sequence is TGTGCCAGCAGTTTATCGGGGGGCTCCTACGAGCAGTACTTC.

The chain uses TRBV7-9 and TRBJ2-7; 12 bases align to TRBD2. Losses at the gene ends were 5 bases for V and 0 bases for J; bases not matched to a gene: 8. This CDR3 region has 17 residues. Germline V gene sequence: CDR1 SEHNR, CDR2 FQNEAQ (reference sequence). The CDR3 DNA is TGTGCCAGCAGCCGCGTAACGACTAGCGGGAGCTCCTACGAGCAGTACTTC. This gives the protein CASSRVTTSGSSYEQYF.

The chain has TRBV6-5 and TRBJ1-3; no definite D call. Germline assignment: CDR1 MNHEY and CDR2 SVGAGI. V dropped 7 bases and J dropped 7 bases, with 14 bases sitting between them. The CDR3 covers 13 residues. CDR3 in amino acids: CASTWREGNTIYF. The CDR3 bases are TGTGCCAGCACCTGGAGGGAAGGGAACACCATATATTTT.

The chain combines TRBV6-6 with TRBJ1-5; 7 positions agree with TRBD1. The ends lost 6 bases at V and 0 bases at J; junction bases unmatched: 5. The length of the CDR3 is 15 residues. In germline, CDR1 is MNHNY, CDR2 SVGAGI (reference sequence). The CDR3 DNA follows: TGTGCCAGCAGCCGAACAGGGGATAGCAATCAGCCCCAGCATTTT. Residues: CASSRTGDSNQPQHF.

The V and J genes are TRBV10-3 and TRBJ2-1, with TRBD2 identical over 10 bases. This CDR3 has 19 amino acids. Germline lookup yields CDR1 ENHRY and CDR2 SYGVKD. The V segment lost 1 base and the J segment 0 bases; nucleotides outside the gene matches: 9. Here the CDR3 reads CAISELSGRASSSYNEQFF. The DNA for the CDR3 is TGTGCCATCAGTGAGTTGAGCGGGAGGGCCTCGAGCTCCTACAATGAGCAGTTCTTC.

This sequence joins TRBV7-3 and TRBJ2-2; D may correspond to TRBD1 or TRBD2 (5 bases each). CDR1 is SGHTA, CDR2 FQGTGA, per germline. The CDR3 is made up of 15 amino acids. Trimming removed 0 bases from V and 5 bases from J, with 10 bases in between. The CDR3 protein is CASSLTGALTGELFF. The CDR3 DNA reads TGTGCCAGCAGCTTAACCGGGGCGCTAACCGGGGAGCTGTTTTTT.

This clone was counted a few times. This sequence joins TRBV7-3 and TRBJ2-7; unclear D gene. The V gene lost 2 bases and the J gene lost 2 bases, with 10 bases spanning the gap. This CDR3 contains 14 residues. Looked up from germline, CDR1 is SGHTA and CDR2 is FQGTGA. CDR3 coding DNA: TGTGCCAGCAGCTTAGGGCGCGGCCCCTACGAGCAGTACTTC. Translating it yields CASSLGRGPYEQYF.

By sample fraction, this clone is medium-sized. This chain links TRBV13 with TRBJ2-3, with TRBD2 as a possible D gene (5 bases). The germline V gene has CDR1 PRHDT and CDR2 FYEKMQ (reference sequence). This CDR3 spans 16 amino acids. V lost 3 bases to trimming and J lost 4 bases, with 17 bases between them. The chain's CDR3 is CASSFRLNLESDTQYF. CDR3 nucleotide sequence: TGTGCCAGCAGCTTCCGACTAAATCTAGAGTCAGATACGCAGTATTTT.

This clone turned up a few times. The chain joins TRBV27 to TRBJ1-2, with a weak D call TRBD1 (5 bases). The germline CDR1 and CDR2 sequences are MNHEY and SMNVEV (reference sequence). The length of the CDR3 is 15 residues. Trimming cost V 2 bases and J 8 bases, with 18 bases left between them. CDR3 sequence: CASSLLGRQGRGYTF. In nucleotides, the CDR3 is TGTGCCAGCAGTTTACTTGGCCGCCAGGGAAGGGGCTACACCTTC.

The chain joins TRBV30 to TRBJ1-4; the match to TRBD1 covers 7 bases. Trimming removed 5 bases from V and 0 bases from J; junction bases left unmatched: 9. The germline V gene encodes CDR1 GTSNPN and CDR2 SVGIG (reference sequence). The CDR3 runs 16 residues. For the CDR3, the DNA is TGTGCCTGGTCGGACAGGTTTACTGCAACTAATGAAAAACTGTTTTTT. This translates into CAWSDRFTATNEKLFF.

The gene calls are TRBV27 and TRBJ2-7; D tentatively reads TRBD1 or TRBD2 (5 bases each). The CDR3 has 14 residues. Germline values: CDR1 MNHEY, CDR2 SMNVEV (reference sequence). Between the trimmed V and J ends, which lost 6 bases and 5 bases, there was a span of 17 bases. As DNA, the CDR3 is TGTGCCAGCAGCATCCGGGACGCCCTCGACGAGCAGTACTTC. Encoded protein: CASSIRDALDEQYF.

This clone was observed a handful of times. The V gene is TRBV5-4, the J gene TRBJ2-1; TRBD2 matches 7 bases. V was clipped by 5 bases and J by 8 bases; unmatched bases: 7. Germline values: CDR1 SGHNT, CDR2 YYREEE (reference sequence). The CDR3 contains 13 residues. The CDR3 here is CASSSGTTDEQFF. The DNA of the CDR3 is TGTGCCAGCAGTTCCGGGACTACAGATGAGCAGTTCTTC.

The chain employs TRBV5-1 and TRBJ2-3; a weak D match, TRBD2 (6 bases). The CDR3 totals 15 residues. The germline V and J ends were trimmed by 4 bases and 3 bases, with 15 bases remaining between them. The germline V gene encodes CDR1 SGHRS and CDR2 YFSETQ. The CDR3 DNA is TGCGCCAGCAGCCGTGGGGCGGGATTAACAGATACGCAGTATTTT. This codes for CASSRGAGLTDTQYF. Full variable domain (outside the CDR3, taken from reference TRBV5-1 and TRBJ2-3): KAGVTQTPRYLIKTRGQQVTLSCSPISGHRSVSWYQQTPGQGLQFLFEYFSETQRNKGNFPGRFSGRQFSNSRSEMNVSTLELGDSALYLCASSRGAGLTDTQYFGPGTRLTVL.

The rearrangement links TRBV18 to TRBJ1-1; D call uncertain. In germline, CDR1 is KGHSH, CDR2 LQKENI. This CDR3 contains 11 residues. V gave up 6 bases and J gave up 3 bases, with 5 bases separating them. The CDR3 loop reads CASSGDTEAFF. CDR3 DNA sequence: TGTGCCAGCTCCGGGGACACTGAAGCTTTCTTT.

The CDR3 nucleotides read TGTGCCTGGAGTAAACAATCAGGCTACGAGCAGTACTTC. Protein product: CAWSKQSGYEQYF. The chain is built from TRBV30 and TRBJ2-7; D call uncertain. Germline CDR1 is GTSNPN and CDR2 is SVGIG (reference sequence). The CDR3 spans 13 residues. V was cut by 2 bases and J by 3 bases, with 11 bases left in between. Full variable domain (remainder filled in from reference TRBV30 and TRBJ2-7): SQTIHQWPATLVQPVGSPLSLECTVEGTSNPNLYWYRQAAGRGLQLLFYSVGIGQISSEVPQNLSASRPQDRQFILSSKKLLLSDSGFYLCAWSKQSGYEQYFGPGTRLTVT.

The chain uses TRBV7-6 and TRBJ2-7; 9 nucleotides align to TRBD1. This CDR3 has 14 residues. Germline CDR1 reads SGHVS; CDR2 reads FNYEAQ. V dropped 5 bases and J dropped 3; count of bases not matched to a gene: 5. The CDR3 protein is CASSEATGGYEQYF. CDR3 sequence (DNA): TGTGCCAGCAGCGAAGCGACAGGGGGCTACGAGCAGTACTTC.